These 2 T cell receptor beta chains originate from one sample sequenced in a study of CD8+ T cells in alopecia areata. Treatment in this sample: oral pan-JAK inhibitor, 5-10 mg twice daily. Sequencing templates came from extracted RNA that was reverse transcribed into cDNA. Produced via immunoSEQ multiplex PCR; TCRdb's table is partial and in-frame only. In the table there are approximately 210,000 clones, 50% to 60% of which are singletons. The starting material was CD4+ T cells sorted from blood, obtained at week 4, from a patient treated with tofacitinib. These receptors came from a human donor with alopecia areata.

V usage is TRBV12-5 and J usage is TRBJ2-5, with unresolved D. The V end lost 2 bases, the J end lost 2 bases, and 3 bases lay between the germline ends. The CDR3 has 12 residues. Germline loops: CDR1 LGHNT, CDR2 FRNRAP. DNA for the CDR3: TGTGCTAGTGGTTTGACGCAAGAGACCCAGTACTTC. Amino acid sequence: CASGLTQETQYF.

This clone was recorded a few times. The chain links TRBV10-3 to TRBJ1-2; no firm D call. V was shortened by 10 bases and J by 5 bases, with 11 bases between the two germline ends. CDR1 and CDR2 (germline): ENHRY, SYGVKD. The CDR3 has 11 residues. The CDR3 sequence is CATGEDYGYTF. The CDR3 region has the DNA TGTGCCACCGGGGAGGATTATGGCTACACCTTC.